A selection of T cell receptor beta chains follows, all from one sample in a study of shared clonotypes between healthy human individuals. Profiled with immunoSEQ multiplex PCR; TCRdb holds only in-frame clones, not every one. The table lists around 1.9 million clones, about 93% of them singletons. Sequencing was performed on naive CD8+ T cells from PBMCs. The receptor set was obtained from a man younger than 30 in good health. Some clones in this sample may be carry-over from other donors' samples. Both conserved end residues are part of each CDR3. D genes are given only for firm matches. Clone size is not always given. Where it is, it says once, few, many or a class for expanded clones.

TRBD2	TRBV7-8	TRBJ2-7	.	TGTGCCAGCAGCTTACGGAGCGGGAGCTCCTACGAGCAGTACTTC	CASSLRSGSSYEQYF
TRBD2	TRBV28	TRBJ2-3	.	TGTGCCAGCAGTTGGGGGGTAGCGGGGAACACAGATACGCAGTATTTT	CASSWGVAGNTDTQYF
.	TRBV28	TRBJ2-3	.	TGTGCCTCGACCGACAGTCATAGTAGCACAGATACGCAGTATTTT	CASTDSHSSTDTQYF
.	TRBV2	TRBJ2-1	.	TGTGCCAGCAGACGTCCTCGCTCAGGGAATGAGCAGTTCTTC	CASRRPRSGNEQFF
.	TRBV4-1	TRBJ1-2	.	TGCGCCAGCAGCCAAGTGAATCCCGGGCGGGGGCTCGGCTACACCTTC	CASSQVNPGRGLGYTF
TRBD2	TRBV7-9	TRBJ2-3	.	TGTGCCAGTAGCGGGAGAGTCACAGATACGCAGTATTTT	CASSGRVTDTQYF
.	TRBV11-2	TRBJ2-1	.	TGTGCCAGCAGCTCAGGAGGGCCAGGGTACAATGAGCAGTTCTTC	CASSSGGPGYNEQFF
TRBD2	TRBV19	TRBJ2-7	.	TGTGCCAGTATGCTAGCGGGAGCCTACGAGCAGTACTTC	CASMLAGAYEQYF
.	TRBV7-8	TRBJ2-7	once	TGTGCCAGCAGCTTATCGCCCTCACAAGGCTACGAGCAGTACTTC	CASSLSPSQGYEQYF
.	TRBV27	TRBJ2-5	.	TGTGCCAGCAGTCCAACGGCGATGGGGCCCGCCCGGCGTGGAGAGACCCAGTACTTC	CASSPTAMGPARRGETQYF
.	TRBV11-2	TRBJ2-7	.	TGTGCCAGCAGCTCTCAGGGTACCTACGAGCAGTACTTC	CASSSQGTYEQYF
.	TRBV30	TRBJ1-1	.	TGTGCCTGGAGGTGGGACCGGAACACTGAAGCTTTCTTT	CAWRWDRNTEAFF
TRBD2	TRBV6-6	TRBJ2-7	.	TGTGCCAGCAGTTACGTTCTAGCGGCGTCCTACGAGCAGTACTTC	CASSYVLAASYEQYF
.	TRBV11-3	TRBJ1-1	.	TGTGCCAGCAGCTCATGGGCCAACACTGAAGCTTTCTTT	CASSSWANTEAFF
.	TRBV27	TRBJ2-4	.	TGTGCCAGCAGTCCCTCACAGGAAGGAGCCAAAAACATTCAGTACTTC	CASSPSQEGAKNIQYF
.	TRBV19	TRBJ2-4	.	TGTGCCAGTAGTCCGGAAGGGCCGCCGACCCTAGCCAAAAACATTCAGTACTTC	CASSPEGPPTLAKNIQYF
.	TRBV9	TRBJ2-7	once	TGTGCCAGCAGCGTGGGAACAGCCTCCTACGAGCAGTACTTC	CASSVGTASYEQYF
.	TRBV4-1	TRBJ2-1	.	TGCGCCAGCAGCCCGCGGACACAGTACAATGAGCAGTTCTTC	CASSPRTQYNEQFF
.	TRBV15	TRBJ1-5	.	TGTGCCACAGCCCGTGGAAGCAATCAGCCCCAGCATTTT	CATARGSNQPQHF
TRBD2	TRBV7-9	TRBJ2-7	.	TGTGCCAGCAGCGGCTCGTCACTAGCGGGAGACTACGAGCAGTACTTC	CASSGSSLAGDYEQYF
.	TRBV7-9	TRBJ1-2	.	TGTGCCAGCAGCTTCCTGGACAGTCTCGGTGGCTACACCTTC	CASSFLDSLGGYTF
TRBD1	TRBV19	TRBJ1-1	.	TGTGCCAGTTATGGGACAGGGGGTGGAAACACTGAAGCTTTCTTT	CASYGTGGGNTEAFF
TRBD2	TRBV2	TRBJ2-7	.	TGTGCCAGCAGCCCAGCGGGAGGCGCCGAGCAGTACTTC	CASSPAGGAEQYF
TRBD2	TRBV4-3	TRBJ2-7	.	TGCGCCAGCAGCCAAGTGCTAGGCGGGAGAAGCGAGCAGTACTTC	CASSQVLGGRSEQYF
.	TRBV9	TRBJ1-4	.	TGTGCCAGCAGCCCTGGGGTGTCAACTAATGAAAAACTGTTTTTT	CASSPGVSTNEKLFF
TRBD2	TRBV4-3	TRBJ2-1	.	TGCGCCAGCAGCCAAGAGCTAGCGGGAGTCGAGAATGAGCAGTTCTTC	CASSQELAGVENEQFF
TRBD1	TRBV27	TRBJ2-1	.	TGTGCCAGCAGTTTGCTGGGACAGGGGGGGTTGGAGCAGTTCTTC	CASSLLGQGGLEQFF
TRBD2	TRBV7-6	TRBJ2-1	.	TGTGCCAGCAGCTTAAGCCCCCTCCAGTCAGCGGGAGGGGGCGTCTTC	CASSLSPLQSAGGGVF
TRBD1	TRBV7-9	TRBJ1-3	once	TGTGCCACCCCGGGACAGGGGCCTGGAAACACCATATATTTT	CATPGQGPGNTIYF
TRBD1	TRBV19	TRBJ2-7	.	TGTGCCACCGGGGACAGGGGTGGCGAGCAGTACTTC	CATGDRGGEQYF
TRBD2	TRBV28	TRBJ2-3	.	TGTGCCAGCAGCGGGACTAGCGGGGGAGCTAGCACAGATACGCAGTATTTT	CASSGTSGGASTDTQYF
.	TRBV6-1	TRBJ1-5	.	TGTGCCAGCAGTGCCCGAGGGCTTAATCAGCCCCAGCATTTT	CASSARGLNQPQHF
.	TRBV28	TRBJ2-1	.	TGTGCCAGCAGTTTAGGTACTGAGCAGTTCTTC	CASSLGTEQFF
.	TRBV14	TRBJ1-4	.	TGTGCCAGCAGCCAAGGAGATCGGAAACTGTTTTTT	CASSQGDRKLFF
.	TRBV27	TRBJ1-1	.	TGTGCCAGCAGTTTACTGGGTAGGTCTGAAGCTTTCTTT	CASSLLGRSEAFF
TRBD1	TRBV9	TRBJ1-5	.	TGTGCCAGCAGCCTCGACAGGGATCAGCCCCAGCATTTT	CASSLDRDQPQHF
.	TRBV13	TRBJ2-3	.	TGTGCCAGCAGCTCACGCGGAGGTAGCACAGATACGCAGTATTTT	CASSSRGGSTDTQYF
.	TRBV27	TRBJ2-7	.	TGTGCCAGCAGTTTAGGTACAGTGTACGAGCAGTACTTC	CASSLGTVYEQYF
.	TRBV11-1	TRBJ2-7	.	TGTGCCAGCAGCTTGGGAACATACGAGCAGTACTTC	CASSLGTYEQYF
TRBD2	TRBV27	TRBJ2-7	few	TGTGCCAGCAGAATAGCGGGAGGAATCTACGAGCAGTACTTC	CASRIAGGIYEQYF
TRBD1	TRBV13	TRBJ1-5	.	TGTGCCAGCAGCGCAACCGGGACAGAAAAAAATCAGCCCCAGCATTTT	CASSATGTEKNQPQHF
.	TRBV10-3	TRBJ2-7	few	TGTGCCATCAGTGACCTCGAGGACGAGCAGTACTTC	CAISDLEDEQYF
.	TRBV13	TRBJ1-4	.	TGTGCCAGCAGCGCTGCGGGCTCGTCTAATGAAAAACTGTTTTTT	CASSAAGSSNEKLFF
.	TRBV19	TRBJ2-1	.	TGTGCCAGTAGTATAAGTGACGGGGGCGGGCTTCGGTTCTTC	CASSISDGGGLRFF
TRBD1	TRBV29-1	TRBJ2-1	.	TGCAGCGTTGCGGACCGGGACAGGGGCTATGAGCAGTTCTTC	CSVADRDRGYEQFF